These 25 T cell receptor beta chains were all obtained from the same sample, sequenced in a study of cytomegalovirus exposure and HLA in healthy donors (dated by TCRdb to about 2017). To prepare the library, the immunoSEQ multiplex PCR assay was applied. For the multiplex PCR, a mixture combining 60 forward primers for TCR Vbeta segments and 13 reverse primers for TCR Jbeta segments was used. The table was pulled from immuneACCESS by TCRdb, which kept in-frame rearrangements only. Such tables lose some clones; where checked, under half of the loss comes from unresolved V genes, and the rest has no known cause. This sample is represented by roughly 160,000 clones; more than 70% of them were singletons. The ten largest clones represent under 1.5% of the sample. Specimen: PBMCs. These receptors were collected from a man in his 60s in good health and CMV-seronegative.

The table lists this clone with a count of one. The chain carries TRBV7-9 and TRBJ2-2; D not certain. Germline values: CDR1 SEHNR, CDR2 FQNEAQ (reference sequence). The CDR3 has 14 amino acids. Trimming cost V 0 bases and J 10 bases, with 12 bases left between them. CDR3 nucleotide sequence: TGTGCCAGCAGCTTAGCGCGCGGTCTGGAGGAGCTGTTTTTT. This sequence encodes CASSLARGLEELFF.

This clone was seen a few times. The chain carries TRBV6-1 and TRBJ2-1, with TRBD2 identical over 13 bases. V shed 5 bases and J 9 bases; nucleotides not matched to a gene: 7. The germline CDR1 and CDR2 sequences are MNHNS and SASEGT. CDR3 length: 15 residues. Here the CDR3 DNA reads TGTGCCAGCAGTTGGACTAGCGGGAGTGCTCTTGAGCAGTTCTTC. Translation gives CASSWTSGSALEQFF.

This clone was counted between two and nine times. This chain joins TRBV15 and TRBJ1-4; 9 nucleotides align to TRBD1. Germline V CDR1 and CDR2: LNHNV, YYDKDF (reference sequence). The CDR3 is made up of 13 amino acids. The junction had 0 bases not matched to a gene; V was cut back by 5 bases and J by 5 bases. The CDR3 nucleotides are TGTGCCACCAGCGGACAGGGGAATGAAAAACTGTTTTTT. Translation: CATSGQGNEKLFF.

The chain has TRBV4-1 and TRBJ2-1; 10 bases match TRBD1. This CDR3 comprises 21 residues. In germline, CDR1 is MGHRA, CDR2 YSYEKL. With V trimmed by 1 base and J by 3 bases, 18 bases remained unmatched. CDR3 nucleotides: TGCGCCAGCAGCCAAGTCCGAATGTGGGACAGGGGCTCCCAATACTACAATGAGCAGTTCTTC. Translation gives CASSQVRMWDRGSQYYNEQFF.

The chain joins TRBV5-1 to TRBJ1-6; D might be TRBD1 (6 bases). The V and J ends lost 0 bases and 1 base respectively, with 14 bases between them. The CDR3 runs 18 residues. CDR1 and CDR2 from the germline V gene are SGHRS and YFSETQ. Written as DNA, the CDR3 is TGCGCCAGCAGCTTGGGTCAGGGGTACCAGTCCTATAATTCACCCCTCCACTTT. Protein: CASSLGQGYQSYNSPLHF.

This chain joins TRBV7-9 and TRBJ2-7, with D possibly being TRBD2 (5 bases). The CDR3 length is 16 residues. The V gene lost 3 bases and the J gene lost 0 bases, with 15 bases spanning the gap. CDR1 is SEHNR, CDR2 FQNEAQ, per germline (reference sequence). Written as DNA, the CDR3 is TGTGCCAGCAGCTTTGACTACCTTAGGAGCTCCTACGAGCAGTACTTC. Translation: CASSFDYLRSSYEQYF.

This chain connects TRBV10-1 to TRBJ2-7; 15 nucleotides agree with TRBD2. The CDR3 runs 16 residues. The J segment lost 4 bases and the V segment lost 3 bases, leaving 4 bases of the junction unmatched. In germline, CDR1 is WNHNN, CDR2 SYGVQD (reference sequence). CDR3 residues: CASSDAGTSGRYEQYF. The CDR3 region has the DNA TGCGCCAGCAGTGACGCCGGGACTAGCGGGAGGTACGAGCAGTACTTC.

As for this clone: Other nucleotide sequences from this sample produce the same CDR3. J is TRBJ2-2 and V is TRBV5-1; 8 bases line up with TRBD1. Germline V gene data show CDR1 as SGHRS and CDR2 as YFSETQ. Trimming at V came to 5 bases and at J to 4 bases, leaving 7 bases not matched to a gene. The CDR3 is 15 residues long. The CDR3 here is CASRQTGGLTGELFF. CDR3 DNA: TGCGCCAGCAGACAAACAGGGGGACTCACCGGGGAGCTGTTTTTT.

The chain joins TRBV18 to TRBJ2-3; the match to TRBD2 covers 14 bases. In germline, CDR1 is KGHSH, CDR2 LQKENI. The CDR3 covers 18 residues. V trimming: 4 bases; J trimming: 0 bases; junction bases outside the gene matches: 6. The chain's CDR3 is CASSLTGLAGGSTDTQYF. The CDR3 DNA follows: TGTGCCAGCTCACTGACCGGACTAGCGGGAGGCAGCACAGATACGCAGTATTTT. Supplemented by reference TRBV18 and TRBJ2-3, the full variable domain reads NAGVMQNPRHLVRRRGQEARLRCSPMKGHSHVYWYRQLPEEGLKFMVYLQKENIIDESGMPKERFSAEFPKEGPSILRIQQVVRGDSAAYFCASSLTGLAGGSTDTQYFGPGTRLTVL.

This chain uses TRBV29-1 with TRBJ1-1; D is unresolved. Trimming left V 5 bases short and J 3 bases short, with 13 bases between. There are 13 residues in the CDR3. Germline V CDR1 and CDR2: SQVTM, ANQGSEA. CDR3 bases: TGCAGCGTTAGACTGGCGGGTGACACTGAAGCTTTCTTT. Its protein is CSVRLAGDTEAFF.

This clone appeared a single time. The chain uses TRBV10-3 and TRBJ2-5; TRBD2 matches 8 bases. Germline CDR1 reads ENHRY; CDR2 reads SYGVKD. Losses at the gene ends were 5 bases for V and 4 bases for J; bases not matched to a gene: 6. The CDR3 has 14 residues. This CDR3 is CAISLREGLETQYF. CDR3 bases: TGTGCCATCAGTCTCCGGGAGGGCCTAGAGACCCAGTACTTC.

V gene TRBV7-9 combines with J gene TRBJ1-6, with TRBD1 matching 7 bases. From germline, CDR1 is SEHNR and CDR2 FQNEAQ (reference sequence). V was pared by 5 bases and J by 10 bases, with 14 bases of the junction left unmatched. This CDR3 spans 16 amino acids. CDR3 in amino acids: CASSPPGSRGDSPLHF. The CDR3, as DNA: TGTGCCAGCAGCCCCCCCGGGTCCAGGGGGGACTCACCCCTCCACTTT.

The chain combines TRBV2 with TRBJ2-7; 9 bases match TRBD1. V trimming: 3 bases; J trimming: 5 bases; junction bases outside the gene matches: 11. This CDR3 comprises 16 residues. Germline assignment: CDR1 SNHLY and CDR2 FYNNEI. CDR3 sequence reads: CASSDYGTGKIDEQYF. The CDR3 nucleotides read TGTGCCAGCAGTGATTATGGGACAGGGAAAATCGACGAGCAGTACTTC.

The rearrangement joins TRBV9 to TRBJ2-1; tentative D call: TRBD1 (6 bases). The V end lost 0 bases, the J end lost 10 bases, and 29 bases lay between the germline ends. The CDR3 runs to 19 residues. Per germline, CDR1 SGDLS and CDR2 YYNGEE. The CDR3 sequence is CASSVGSGVVYKPTGEQFF. The CDR3 coding sequence is TGTGCCAGCAGCGTAGGGTCAGGGGTTGTCTACAAACCTACGGGGGAGCAGTTCTTC.

In nucleotides, the CDR3 is TGTGCCAGCAGCTTAGGGGCCACTGAAGCTTTCTTT. Translated, it gives CASSLGATEAFF. V is TRBV11-3 and J is TRBJ1-1; D remains unclear. Trimming removed 1 base from V and 4 bases from J, with 4 bases in between. CDR1 SGHNT and CDR2 YENEEA come from the germline V gene. The CDR3 covers 12 residues.

This clone appeared a few times. CDR3 amino acids: CASSVGGGLGNEQFF. DNA of the CDR3: TGTGCCAGCAGCGTAGGCGGGGGCCTAGGAAATGAGCAGTTCTTC. The chain carries TRBV9 and TRBJ2-1; a possible D gene is TRBD2 (7 bases). There are 15 residues in the CDR3. V dropped 0 bases and J dropped 7 bases, with 14 bases sitting between them. Looked up from germline, CDR1 is SGDLS and CDR2 is YYNGEE.

J is TRBJ2-2 and V is TRBV7-2, with TRBD2 matching over 12 bases. V shed 6 bases, J shed 4 bases, and the junction held 6 bases outside the gene matches. The CDR3 covers 16 residues. Germline CDR1 is SGHTA and CDR2 is FQGNSA. This CDR3 reads CASSSLAGGGTGELFF. For the CDR3, the DNA is TGTGCCAGCAGTTCACTAGCGGGGGGCGGCACCGGGGAGCTGTTTTTT.

This chain connects TRBV28 to TRBJ1-2; a weak D match, TRBD1 (5 bases). The V gene lost 7 bases and the J gene lost 8 bases, with 20 bases spanning the gap. CDR1 is MDHEN and CDR2 is SYDVKM in the germline V gene. The CDR3 has 14 residues. The CDR3 nucleotides are TGTGCCAGCATCAATGGGGGGTCTCGCTTCGGCTACACCTTC. This sequence encodes CASINGGSRFGYTF.

This chain joins TRBV30 and TRBJ1-4; D ambiguous. The CDR3 spans 14 residues. V lost 1 base and J lost 7, with 13 bases in between. Germline V gene data show CDR1 as GTSNPN and CDR2 as SVGIG (reference sequence). This chain's CDR3 is CAWSGLGLGEKLFF. The CDR3 coding sequence is TGTGCCTGGAGTGGGTTGGGCTTGGGTGAAAAACTGTTTTTT.

This clone was counted once. The chain recombines TRBV5-6 with TRBJ2-3, with 9 bases fitting TRBD1. V dropped 3 bases and J dropped 3; count of bases not matched to a gene: 11. This CDR3 is 17 amino acids long. Germline CDR1 reads SGHDT; CDR2 reads YYEEEE. In DNA form, the CDR3 reads TGTGCCAGCAGCTCTTACTCCGGGACAGGGAAGACAGATACGCAGTATTTT. Its protein product is CASSSYSGTGKTDTQYF. The entire variable domain, with the rest obtained from reference TRBV5-6 and TRBJ2-3, is as follows: DAGVTQSPTHLIKTRGQQVTLRCSPKSGHDTVSWYQQALGQGPQFIFQYYEEEERQRGNFPDRFSGHQFPNYSSELNVNALLLGDSALYLCASSSYSGTGKTDTQYFGPGTRLTVL.

The V call is TRBV11-2, the J call TRBJ1-5; D uncertain. Germline V gives CDR1 SGHAT, CDR2 FQNNGV. V lost 1 base, J lost 0 bases, and 10 bases lay in between. This CDR3 has 16 amino acids. The CDR3: CASSLGATFSNQPQHF. Here the CDR3 DNA reads TGTGCCAGCAGCTTAGGGGCGACCTTTAGCAATCAGCCCCAGCATTTT.

The rearrangement links TRBV14 to TRBJ2-3, with 7 bases lining up with TRBD2. V shed 0 bases and J 9 bases; nucleotides not matched to a gene: 15. The CDR3 totals 17 residues. The V gene's germline CDR1 is SGHDN and CDR2 FVKESK. The CDR3 coding sequence is TGTGCCAGCAGCCAAGATCCGTTTTTTGAGGGAGGGCGGACGCAGTATTTT. Translation gives CASSQDPFFEGGRTQYF.

This clone was counted a few times. The chain uses TRBV19 and TRBJ2-5; weak D call: TRBD1 (7 bases). With 0 bases removed from V and 6 bases from J, the gap between germline ends came to 11 bases. Germline V gives CDR1 LNHDA, CDR2 SQIVND (reference sequence). The CDR3 is 14 amino acids. As DNA, the CDR3 is TGTGCCAGTAGTATAGACAGGGGGGTAAAGACCCAGTACTTC. Amino acids: CASSIDRGVKTQYF. Combining the CDR3 with reference TRBV19 and TRBJ2-5 gives the whole variable domain DGGITQSPKYLFRKEGQNVTLSCEQNLNHDAMYWYRQDPGQGLRLIYYSQIVNDFQKGDIAEGYSVSREKKESFPLTVTSAQKNPTAFYLCASSIDRGVKTQYFGPGTRLLVL.

This chain links TRBV5-1 with TRBJ2-7; TRBD2 might be the D (6 bases). Germline V lookup: CDR1 SGHRS, CDR2 YFSETQ. The V end was cut by 4 bases, the J end by 1 base, with 15 bases between. The CDR3 extends over 15 amino acids. In DNA, the CDR3 is TGCGCCAGCAGCCAAGCTAGCGTAGGGTCCTACGAGCAGTACTTC. Residues: CASSQASVGSYEQYF.

The chain combines TRBV2 with TRBJ2-5, with 7 bases fitting TRBD1. Germline lookup yields CDR1 SNHLY and CDR2 FYNNEI. The CDR3 has 18 amino acids. The V and J ends lost 6 bases and 5 bases, in that order; junction bases with no gene match: 21. The CDR3 DNA is TGTGCCAGCAGCAGCCTGGGACAGAAGTCCAACTCTAGGGAGACCCAGTACTTC. It encodes CASSSLGQKSNSRETQYF.